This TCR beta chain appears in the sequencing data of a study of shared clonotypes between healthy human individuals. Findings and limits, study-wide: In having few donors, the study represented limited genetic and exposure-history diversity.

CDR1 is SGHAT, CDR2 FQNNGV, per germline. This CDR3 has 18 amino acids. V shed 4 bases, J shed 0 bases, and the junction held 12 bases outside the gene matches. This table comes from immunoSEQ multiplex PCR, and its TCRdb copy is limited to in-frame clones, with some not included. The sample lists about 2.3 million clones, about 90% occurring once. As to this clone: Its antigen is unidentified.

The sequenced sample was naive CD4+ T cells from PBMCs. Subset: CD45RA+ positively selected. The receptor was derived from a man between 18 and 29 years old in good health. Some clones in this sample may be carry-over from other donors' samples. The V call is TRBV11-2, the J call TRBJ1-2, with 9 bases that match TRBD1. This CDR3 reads CASSSYRDRDLANYGYTF. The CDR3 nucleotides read TGTGCCAGCAGCTCTTACCGGGACAGGGACCTCGCTAACTATGGCTACACCTTC. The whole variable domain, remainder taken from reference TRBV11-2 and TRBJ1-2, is EAGVAQSPRYKIIEKRQSVAFWCNPISGHATLYWYQQILGQGPKLLIQFQNNGVVDDSQLPKDRFSAERLKGVDSTLKIQPAKLEDSAVYLCASSSYRDRDLANYGYTFGSGTRLTVV.